Given below is one T cell receptor (beta chain) in context. The antigen is undetermined. This sample was taken from a study of cytomegalovirus exposure and HLA in healthy donors. Findings and limits, study-wide: Accurate HLA-A and HLA-B prediction from TCR beta sequences was reported for most subjects. Links to common viral pathogens appeared, in a later analysis, for several of the most significant clusters. Presence/absence analysis assumed near-uniform sequencing depth across donors.

Use of 60 Vbeta and 13 Jbeta primers characterized the PCR. The table came from immunoSEQ multiplex PCR; TCRdb's copy has only in-frame clones and leaves some out. The sample records more than 85,000 clones, 60% to 80% being singletons. With 7 bases removed from V and 8 bases from J, the gap between germline ends came to 21 bases. The CDR3 spans 15 residues. Germline lookup yields CDR1 MDHEN and CDR2 SYDVKM. What was sequenced was PBMCs. The V and J genes are TRBV28 and TRBJ1-5, with D maybe TRBD1 (6 bases). The TCR was taken from a boy under 18 in good health and CMV-seronegative. The CDR3 spells CASTPGGAGREPQHF. CDR3 nucleotides: TGTGCCAGCACCCCCGGGGGGGCAGGGAGGGAGCCCCAGCATTTT.